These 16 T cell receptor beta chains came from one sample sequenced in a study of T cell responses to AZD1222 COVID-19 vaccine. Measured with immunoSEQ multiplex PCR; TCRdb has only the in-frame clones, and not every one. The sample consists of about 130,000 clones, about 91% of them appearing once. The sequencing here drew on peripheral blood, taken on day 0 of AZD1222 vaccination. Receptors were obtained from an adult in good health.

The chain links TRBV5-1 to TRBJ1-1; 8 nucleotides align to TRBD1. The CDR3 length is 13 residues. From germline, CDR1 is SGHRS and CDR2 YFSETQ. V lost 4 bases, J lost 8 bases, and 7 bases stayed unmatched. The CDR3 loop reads CASSTRTGREAFF. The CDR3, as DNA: TGCGCCAGCAGCACCCGGACAGGGAGAGAAGCTTTCTTT. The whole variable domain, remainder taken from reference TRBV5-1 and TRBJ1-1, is KAGVTQTPRYLIKTRGQQVTLSCSPISGHRSVSWYQQTPGQGLQFLFEYFSETQRNKGNFPGRFSGRQFSNSRSEMNVSTLELGDSALYLCASSTRTGREAFFGQGTRLTVV.

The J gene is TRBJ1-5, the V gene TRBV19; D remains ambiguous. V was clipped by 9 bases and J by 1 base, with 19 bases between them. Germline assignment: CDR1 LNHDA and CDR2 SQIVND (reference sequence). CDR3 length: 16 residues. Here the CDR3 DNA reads TGTGCCAGCGGTTCCTCCGGGTCAGGAAGCAATCAGCCCCAGCATTTT. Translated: CASGSSGSGSNQPQHF.

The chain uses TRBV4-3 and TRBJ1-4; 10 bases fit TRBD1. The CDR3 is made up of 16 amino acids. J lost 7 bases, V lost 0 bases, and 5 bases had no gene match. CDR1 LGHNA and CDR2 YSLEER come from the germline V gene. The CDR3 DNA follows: TGCGCCAGCAGCCAAGAACGAGGGACAGGGGCTGAAAAACTGTTTTTT. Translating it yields CASSQERGTGAEKLFF.

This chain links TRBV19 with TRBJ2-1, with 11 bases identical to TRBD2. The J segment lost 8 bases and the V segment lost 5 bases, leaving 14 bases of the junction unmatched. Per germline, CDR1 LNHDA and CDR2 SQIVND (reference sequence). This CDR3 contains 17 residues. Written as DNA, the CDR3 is TGTGCCAGTAGTGGGGGGTTAGCGACTAGCGGGGAGGATGAGCAGTTCTTC. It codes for CASSGGLATSGEDEQFF.

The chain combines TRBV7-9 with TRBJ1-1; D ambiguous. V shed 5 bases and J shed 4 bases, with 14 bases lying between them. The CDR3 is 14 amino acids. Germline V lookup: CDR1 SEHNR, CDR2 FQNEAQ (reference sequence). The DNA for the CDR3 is TGTGCCAGCAGCCATCCGTCGGATCTCACTGAAGCTTTCTTT. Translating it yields CASSHPSDLTEAFF.

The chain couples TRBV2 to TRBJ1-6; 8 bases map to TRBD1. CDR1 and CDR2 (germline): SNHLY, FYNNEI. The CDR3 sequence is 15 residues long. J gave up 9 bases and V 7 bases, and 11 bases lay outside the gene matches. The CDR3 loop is CASTLEVTGASPLHF. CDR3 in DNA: TGTGCCAGCACCCTGGAGGTGACAGGGGCTTCACCCCTCCACTTT.

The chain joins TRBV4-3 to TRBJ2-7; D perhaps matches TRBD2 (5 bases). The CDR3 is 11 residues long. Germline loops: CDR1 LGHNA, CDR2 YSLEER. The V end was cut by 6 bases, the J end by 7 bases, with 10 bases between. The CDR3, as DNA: TGCGCCAGCAGTAATGGCGGGGAGCAGTACTTC. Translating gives CASSNGGEQYF.

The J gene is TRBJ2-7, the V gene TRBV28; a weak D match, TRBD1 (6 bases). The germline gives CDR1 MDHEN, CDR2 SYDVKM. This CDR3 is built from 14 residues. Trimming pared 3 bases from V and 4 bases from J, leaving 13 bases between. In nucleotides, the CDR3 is TGTGCCAGCAGTTTCCTCGGACAGTGGTACGAGCAGTACTTC. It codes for CASSFLGQWYEQYF.

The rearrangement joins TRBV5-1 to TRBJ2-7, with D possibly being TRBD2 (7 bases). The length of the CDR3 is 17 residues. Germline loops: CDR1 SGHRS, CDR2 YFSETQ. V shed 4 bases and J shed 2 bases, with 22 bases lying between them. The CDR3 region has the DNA TGCGCCAGCAGCAGTTTTGGGACGCGGGGGCCTACCTACGAGCAGTACTTC. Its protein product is CASSSFGTRGPTYEQYF.

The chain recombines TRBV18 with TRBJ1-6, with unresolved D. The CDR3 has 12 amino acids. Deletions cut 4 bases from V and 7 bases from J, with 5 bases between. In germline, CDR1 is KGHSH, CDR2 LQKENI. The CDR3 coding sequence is TGTGCCAGCTCACGTATAAATTCACCCCTCCACTTT. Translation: CASSRINSPLHF.

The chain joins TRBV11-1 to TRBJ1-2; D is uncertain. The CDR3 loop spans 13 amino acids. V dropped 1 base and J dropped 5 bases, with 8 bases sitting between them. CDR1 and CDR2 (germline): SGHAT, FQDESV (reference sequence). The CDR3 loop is CASSLGGRYGYTF. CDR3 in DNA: TGTGCCAGCAGCTTAGGAGGGCGATATGGCTACACCTTC.

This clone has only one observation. This CDR3 reads CASSTTGFSSYEQYF. The CDR3 region has the DNA TGTGCCAGCAGCACAACAGGGTTTTCCTCCTACGAGCAGTACTTC. J is TRBJ2-7 and V is TRBV27, with TRBD1 as a possible D gene (6 bases). Per germline, CDR1 MNHEY and CDR2 SMNVEV (reference sequence). Trimming cost V 6 bases and J 0 bases, with 15 bases left between them. The CDR3 runs 15 residues.

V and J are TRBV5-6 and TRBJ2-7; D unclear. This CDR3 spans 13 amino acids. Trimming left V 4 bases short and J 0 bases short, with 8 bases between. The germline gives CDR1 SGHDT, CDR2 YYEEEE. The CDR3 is CASSPPSSYEQYF. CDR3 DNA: TGTGCCAGCAGCCCACCGAGCTCCTACGAGCAGTACTTC.

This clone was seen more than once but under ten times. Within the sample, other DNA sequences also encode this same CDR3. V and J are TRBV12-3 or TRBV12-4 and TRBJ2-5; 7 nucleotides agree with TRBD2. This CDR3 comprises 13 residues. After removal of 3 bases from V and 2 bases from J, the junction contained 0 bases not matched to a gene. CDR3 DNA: TGTGCCAGCAGTTTGGGGGGGCAAGAGACCCAGTACTTC. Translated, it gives CASSLGGQETQYF.

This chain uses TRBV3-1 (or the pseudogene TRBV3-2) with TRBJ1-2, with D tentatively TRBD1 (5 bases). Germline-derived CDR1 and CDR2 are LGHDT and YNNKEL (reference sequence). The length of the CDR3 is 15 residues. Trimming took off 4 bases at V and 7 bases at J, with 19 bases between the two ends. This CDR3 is CASSPLVAGLTGYTF. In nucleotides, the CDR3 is TGTGCCAGCAGCCCCCTAGTAGCAGGGTTGACTGGCTACACCTTC.

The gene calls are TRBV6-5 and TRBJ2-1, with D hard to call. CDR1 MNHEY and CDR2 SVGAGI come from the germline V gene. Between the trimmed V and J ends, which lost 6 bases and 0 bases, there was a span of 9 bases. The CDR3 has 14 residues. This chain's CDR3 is CASRARVSYNEQFF. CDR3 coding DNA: TGTGCCAGCAGGGCCCGTGTCTCCTACAATGAGCAGTTCTTC.